This T cell receptor (beta chain) was profiled in a study of blood T cell repertoires in COVID-19. Using immunoSEQ multiplex PCR, the repertoire was profiled, and TCRdb retains in-frame clones only, with some absent. The table shows 250,000 to 400,000 clones, with about 91% occurring only once. There are 12 residues in the CDR3. This TCR came from a woman aged 25 to 39 with COVID-19, enrolled during active disease. The chain uses TRBV12-2 and TRBJ2-1; no check of the table's D call, TRBD2, against the DNA was made. TRBV12-2 is a pseudogene locus. Material: peripheral blood. CDR3 residues: CASRPGPGEQFF. CDR3 nucleotides: TGTGCAAGTCGCCCAGGACCGGGAGAGCAGTTCTTC.